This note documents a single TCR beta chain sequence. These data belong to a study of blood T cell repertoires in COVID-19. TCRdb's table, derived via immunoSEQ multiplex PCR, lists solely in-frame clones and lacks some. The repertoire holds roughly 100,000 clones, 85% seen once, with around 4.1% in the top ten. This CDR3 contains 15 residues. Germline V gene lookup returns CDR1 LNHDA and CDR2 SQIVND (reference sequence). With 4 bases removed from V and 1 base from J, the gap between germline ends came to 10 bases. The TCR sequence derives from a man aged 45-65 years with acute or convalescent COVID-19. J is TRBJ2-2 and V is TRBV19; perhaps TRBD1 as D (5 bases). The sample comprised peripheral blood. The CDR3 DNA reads TGTGCCAGTAGTAGGACACAGTGGAACACCGGGGAGCTGTTTTTT. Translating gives CASSRTQWNTGELFF.